This T cell receptor beta chain was sequenced in a study of immune characterization of retroperitoneal liposarcoma. From the PCR reads, TCRdb called clonotypes with MiXCR, one entry per CDR3 protein. The sample yields about 11,000 distinct CDR3 sequences, about 50% seen once. CDR3 size: 14 residues. CDR1 and CDR2 from the germline V gene are WSHSY and SAAADI. This clonotype was seen a few times. One end of the junction does not line up with germline, which may come from a read error. The rearrangement uses TRBV10-2 and TRBJ2-1, with 7 bases identical to TRBD1. The sample consisted of tumor tissue. The receptor was derived from a female donor with retroperitoneal liposarcoma. The CDR3 nucleotides are TGCGCCAGCACCGAGGACAGGACTTACACTGAGCAGTTCTTC. Encoded protein: CASTEDRTYTEQFF.